Listed below are T cell receptor beta chains from one sample, sequenced in a study of cytotoxic CD8 clonotypes in ibrutinib-treated CLL. Libraries were prepared by immunoSEQ multiplex PCR; TCRdb keeps only in-frame clonotypes and omits some of them. The data hold fewer than 400,000 clones, with 67% observed a single time. The sequencing used PBMCs, collected after 36 months of ibrutinib treatment. These receptors all come from a human donor with chronic lymphocytic leukemia. The CDR3 runs from the conserved cysteine through the conserved F or W. Fields, in order: D gene, V gene, clone size, J gene, CDR3 DNA, CDR3 protein. A D gene is named only where the DNA matches it firmly. Clone size appears in some rows only: once, few, many, or a class for an expanded clone.

NA	TRBV28	NA	TRBJ1-5	TGTGCCAGCAGTCCGATAGGAACCCAGCCCCAGCATTTT	CASSPIGTQPQHF
TRBD1	TRBV6-6	few	TRBJ1-2	TGTGCCAGCAGTGACAGGGGATCCGTTAACTATGGCTACACCTTC	CASSDRGSVNYGYTF
TRBD1	TRBV2	once	TRBJ1-2	TGTGCCAGCAGTGGGACTTCGACAGGGAGTAACTATGGCTACACCTTC	CASSGTSTGSNYGYTF
TRBD1	TRBV7-9	NA	TRBJ2-3	TGTGCCAGCAGCTTAGTTTCGTTGGGACAGGGGGCGAAAGATACGCAGTATTTT	CASSLVSLGQGAKDTQYF
NA	TRBV5-8	NA	TRBJ2-5	TGTGCCAGCAGCCTGAAACGCCGGGGGGAGACCCAGTACTTC	CASSLKRRGETQYF
TRBD2	TRBV25-1	NA	TRBJ2-1	TGTGCCAGCAGTGAATTTACTAGCGGGCACAATGAGCAGTTCTTC	CASSEFTSGHNEQFF
TRBD2	TRBV4-1	NA	TRBJ2-3	TGCGCCAGCAGCCAAGCTAGCGGACCCACAGATACGCAGTATTTT	CASSQASGPTDTQYF
TRBD1	TRBV7-8	NA	TRBJ2-2	TGTGCCAGCAGCCCCCGGACAGGGGTAACCGGGGAGCTGTTTTTT	CASSPRTGVTGELFF
TRBD1	TRBV2	few	TRBJ2-7	TGTGCCAGCAGTAGACAGGGTCACTCCTACGAGCAGTACTTC	CASSRQGHSYEQYF
TRBD1	TRBV12-5	once	TRBJ1-1	TGTGCTAGTGGTTTTGCGGTAAAGTTGGGGACAGACCTGATGCAAAGGAACACTGAAGCTTTCTTT	CASGFAVKLGTDLMQRNTEAFF
NA	TRBV4-1	NA	TRBJ1-4	TGCGCCAGCAGCCAAGAGAAGACGGATGAAAAACTGTTTTTT	CASSQEKTDEKLFF
NA	TRBV30	many	TRBJ1-5	TGTGCCTGGAGTGTACGTCAGGGTATCGGCAATCAGCCCCAGCATTTT	CAWSVRQGIGNQPQHF
NA	TRBV29-1	NA	TRBJ2-7	TGCAGCGTCAGAACAGGGTCCTACGAGCAGTACTTC	CSVRTGSYEQYF
TRBD1	TRBV29-1	NA	TRBJ1-2	TGCAGCGGCGGACAGGAACCCTATGGCTACACCTTC	CSGGQEPYGYTF
NA	TRBV28	NA	TRBJ2-7	TGTGCCAGCAGTCAGCGACAAATACATAAAACCTACGAGCAGTACTTC	CASSQRQIHKTYEQYF
TRBD1	TRBV5-1	NA	TRBJ2-7	TGCGCCAGCAGCTTCCGGACAGGGCCTCCAATCGAGCAGTACTTC	CASSFRTGPPIEQYF
NA	TRBV7-2	NA	TRBJ1-2	TGTGCCAGCACCATTACCGGGACTCTTTACTATGGCTACACCTTC	CASTITGTLYYGYTF
NA	TRBV10-3	once	TRBJ2-7	TGTGCCATCAGCCCCGGGCTCGTGACCTACGAGCAGTACTTC	CAISPGLVTYEQYF
NA	TRBV4-1	NA	TRBJ2-3	TGCGCCAGCAGCCAAGAAGCTAGAACTCCTAAGAGGAGCACAGATACGCAGTATTTT	CASSQEARTPKRSTDTQYF
TRBD1	TRBV5-1	NA	TRBJ1-6	TGCGCCAGCAGCTTGGCGGGACAGTACAGCCCCCTCCACTTT	CASSLAGQYSPLHF
TRBD1	TRBV13	NA	TRBJ2-2	TGTGCCAGCAGCCGCTCCCTGGACAGGCACACCGGGGAGCTGTTTTTT	CASSRSLDRHTGELFF
NA	TRBV7-2	NA	TRBJ2-5	TGTGCCAGCAGCTTAGCGCACAGGCAAGAGACCCAGTACTTC	CASSLAHRQETQYF
TRBD2	TRBV7-9	NA	TRBJ2-1	TGTGCCAGCAGCCAAACTAGCGGGGCTCTCTTC	CASSQTSGALF
TRBD2	TRBV29-1	NA	TRBJ2-2	TGCAGCGTTCCGACTAGCGGGAGTTCCGGGGAGCTGTTTTTT	CSVPTSGSSGELFF
NA	TRBV11-2	NA	TRBJ2-7	TGTGCCAGCAAAAACCGGCCACCCAACTACGAGCAGTACTTC	CASKNRPPNYEQYF
NA	TRBV7-3	few	TRBJ2-3	TGTGCCAGCAGCGTACAGGGGCAACTAGCCCATACGCAGTATTTT	CASSVQGQLAHTQYF
TRBD2	TRBV7-2	NA	TRBJ2-5	TGTGCCAGCAGCTCCGGACTAGCGGGGGTCTGGGAGACCCAGTACTTC	CASSSGLAGVWETQYF
NA	TRBV29-1	NA	TRBJ2-7	TGCAGCGTTGGCATAACCTACGAGCAGTACTTC	CSVGITYEQYF
NA	TRBV9	once	TRBJ2-3	TGTGCCAGCAGCGTAAGTCAGGGGACTACCACAGATACGCAGTATTTT	CASSVSQGTTTDTQYF
NA	TRBV29-1	NA	TRBJ1-1	TGCAGCGTTGGTAGGGGCGCTGAAGCTTTCTTT	CSVGRGAEAFF
TRBD2	TRBV28	few	TRBJ2-5	TGTGCCAGCAGAATTAGCGGGTTGGAGACCCAGTACTTC	CASRISGLETQYF
NA	TRBV6-6	NA	TRBJ2-2	TGTGCCAGCAGCCCAGACAGAACGAACACCGGGGAGCTGTTTTTT	CASSPDRTNTGELFF
TRBD1	TRBV4-1	few	TRBJ2-7	TGCGCCAGCAGCCAATTTCCGACAGGGGTCTCCTACGAGCAGTACTTC	CASSQFPTGVSYEQYF
TRBD1	TRBV5-1	NA	TRBJ2-3	TGCGCCAGCAGCCTAAGGGACAGTGACACAGATACGCAGTATTTT	CASSLRDSDTDTQYF
NA	TRBV11-2	NA	TRBJ2-7	TGTGCCAGCAGCTTAGAGGGGTCAGTCACCTACGAGCAGTACTTC	CASSLEGSVTYEQYF
NA	TRBV1	NA	TRBJ2-5	TGCACCACCCCGTGCGGGAAAGGGACCCAGTACTTC	CTTPCGKGTQYF
TRBD1	TRBV5-1	once	TRBJ1-2	TGCGCCAGCAGCCCTCGGACAGGGGGCGCGGGCTACACCTTC	CASSPRTGGAGYTF
NA	TRBV29-1	few	TRBJ2-5	TGCAGCGTGGATAGGACAGTTGGGGAGACCCAGTACTTC	CSVDRTVGETQYF
TRBD2	TRBV9	NA	TRBJ2-5	TGTGCCAGCAGCGAGGACGGGACTAGCGGAGAGACCCAGTACTTC	CASSEDGTSGETQYF
NA	TRBV12-5	NA	TRBJ1-2	TGTGCTAGTGGTTTGGGGGGTACGGGGTATGGCTACACCTTC	CASGLGGTGYGYTF
TRBD2	TRBV2	few	TRBJ2-7	TGTGCCAGCAGTGGGACTAGCGGAACCTACGAGCAGTACTTC	CASSGTSGTYEQYF
TRBD1	TRBV19	NA	TRBJ1-2	TGTGCCAGTAGTATAAATTTGGGGACAGGGTCCTTCTATGGCTACACCTTC	CASSINLGTGSFYGYTF
NA	TRBV7-2	NA	TRBJ1-1	TGTGCCAGCAGCCCACCCGGGTTGAACACTGAAGCTTTCTTT	CASSPPGLNTEAFF
TRBD2	TRBV7-2	few	TRBJ2-7	TGTGCCAGCAGCATTGTGGCGGGAGTCGGAGAGCAGTACTTC	CASSIVAGVGEQYF
TRBD1	TRBV6-1	NA	TRBJ1-2	TGTGCCAGCAGTGAAGCGGGGACAGGCACCTTC	CASSEAGTGTF
NA	TRBV7-8	once	TRBJ2-6	TGTGCCAGCAGCCCTACAGGGTTTACTGGGGCCAACGTCCTGACTTTC	CASSPTGFTGANVLTF